This T cell receptor beta chain was sequenced in a study of T-cell memory formation after mild COVID-19. General study findings and limits: The study found balanced CD4/CD8 in clones contracting day 15 to 85 and a CD4+ lean in later expanders.

This clonotype was counted between two and nine times. Its specificity is not known. 5'RACE primed at constant segments yielded TCR alpha and TCR beta cDNA libraries bearing sample barcodes and UMIs. One entry per CDR3 protein, called by TCRdb with MiXCR from the 5' RACE reads. The table shows about 290,000 distinct CDR3 sequences, with 15% occurring only once. This CDR3 region has 16 residues. The germline V and J ends were trimmed by 0 bases and 4 bases, with 15 bases remaining between them. Looked up from germline, CDR1 is MNHEY and CDR2 is SVGAGI. Sequencing was carried out using PBMCs or a T cell subset sorted from them (not recorded which). The J gene is TRBJ2-5, the V gene TRBV6-5, with unresolved D. The TCR was taken from a man younger than 30 who had mild COVID-19 (a few samples of this study predate the infection). Cell type and time point are not known. The CDR3 region is CASSYSSLPNGETQYF. The CDR3 nucleotides are TGTGCCAGCAGTTACTCGTCTCTACCGAACGGAGAGACCCAGTACTTC.